The 8 T cell receptor beta chains in this list originate from one sample, sequenced in a study of T-cell memory formation after mild COVID-19 (dated by TCRdb to the early 2020s). The library was built by means of 5' RACE. Sequencer: Illumina NovaSeq 6000. TCRdb's own reprocessing of the public reads used fastp at Q25 and MiXCR and kept productive beta chains. Rows merge per CDR3 protein into single entries with the most common DNA and genes. For this sample there are nearly 250,000 distinct CDR3 sequences; over 15% appear just once. The top ten constitute around 2.2% of the sample. Specimen: PBMCs or a T cell subset sorted from them (not recorded which). These receptors all come from an adult woman who had mild COVID-19 (a few samples of this study predate the infection). The sample titles of this study are shuffled in the database, so cell type and time point are left out; the donor was told from shared clones.

The genes are TRBV5-1 and TRBJ2-5, with 7 bases identical to TRBD2. Germline CDR1 is SGHRS and CDR2 is YFSETQ. This CDR3 is 15 amino acids long. The J segment lost 3 bases and the V segment lost 0 bases, leaving 5 bases of the junction unmatched. CDR3 nucleotides: TGCGCCAGCAGCTTGGGCGGGAGTAGGAAAGAGACCCAGTACTTC. It codes for CASSLGGSRKETQYF.

The chain joins TRBV7-2 to TRBJ2-7; maybe TRBD2 (6 bases). Germline values: CDR1 SGHTA, CDR2 FQGNSA. V shed 1 base and J shed 0 bases, with 16 bases lying between them. The CDR3 totals 17 residues. Here the CDR3 DNA reads TGTGCCAGCAGCTTAGTACTACGGGGGATGAGCTCCTACGAGCAGTACTTC. This translates into CASSLVLRGMSSYEQYF.

CDR3 in DNA: TGCGCCAGCAGGGTGGGTAGGACAGGCCCTAGCGAGCAGTACTTC. This encodes CASRVGRTGPSEQYF. V is TRBV5-1 and J is TRBJ2-7, with 7 bases fitting TRBD1. This CDR3 has 15 residues. Per the germline V gene, CDR1 is SGHRS and CDR2 is YFSETQ. The V gene end was trimmed by 5 bases and the J gene end by 6 bases; junction bases not matched to a gene: 14.

This clonotype was detected a few times. This chain links TRBV3-1 with TRBJ2-7; D perhaps matches TRBD1 (6 bases). The germline V gene has CDR1 LGHDT and CDR2 YNNKEL (reference sequence). The length of the CDR3 is 15 residues. V lost 0 bases, J lost 4 bases, and 13 bases lay in between. The CDR3 spells CASSQDRTVGYEQYF. The CDR3 DNA reads as TGTGCCAGCAGCCAAGATCGGACAGTGGGATACGAGCAGTACTTC.

The chain is built from TRBV30 and TRBJ2-2, with D perhaps TRBD1 (5 bases). Germline CDR1 GTSNPN, CDR2 SVGIG (reference sequence). The CDR3 has 15 amino acids. V dropped 0 bases and J dropped 1 base, with 9 bases sitting between them. The CDR3 protein is CAWSVSDRNTGELFF. The CDR3 DNA is TGTGCCTGGAGTGTAAGCGACAGGAACACCGGGGAGCTGTTTTTT.

This clonotype was recorded a few times. CDR3 loop: CASSLAAGKNIQYF. The DNA for the CDR3 is TGTGCCAGCAGTTTAGCAGCGGGCAAAAACATTCAGTACTTC. The chain has TRBV12-3 or TRBV12-4 and TRBJ2-4; a weak D match, TRBD2 (6 bases). The CDR3 is 14 residues long. Trimming pared 0 bases from V and 3 bases from J, leaving 6 bases between.

The table lists this clonotype with a few counts. One end of the junction fails to match germline, which may point to a read error. The chain has TRBV20-1 and TRBJ2-2; tentative D call: TRBD2 (5 bases). Germline CDR1 DFQATT, CDR2 SNEGSKA (reference sequence). CDR3 length equals 14 residues. CDR3 DNA sequence: TGCAGTGCCAGAGGGCAAAAGTACACCGGGGAGCTGTTTTTT. Its protein product is CSARGQKYTGELFF.

CDR3 residues: CSAPRRDRVPYEQYF. The DNA of the CDR3 is TGCAGTGCTCCACGCCGGGACAGGGTTCCCTACGAGCAGTACTTC. The chain links TRBV20-1 to TRBJ2-7; TRBD1 agrees at 9 bases. Per the germline V gene, CDR1 is DFQATT and CDR2 is SNEGSKA (reference sequence). J gave up 2 bases and V 5 bases, and 10 bases lay outside the gene matches. This CDR3 region has 15 residues.